These 25 T cell receptor beta chains originate from one sample sequenced in a study of PD-1 blockade in classical Hodgkin lymphoma. Documented time point: cycle 4 day 1 (C4D1), after 5 to 7 weeks of nivolumab. Exposure to brentuximab vedotin varied, and each patient had relapsed following autologous stem cell transplantation. The authors enriched CD8+ T cells from thawed PBMCs via magnetic negative selection. Libraries were prepared by immunoSEQ multiplex PCR; TCRdb keeps only in-frame clonotypes and omits some of them. This table holds roughly 7,800 clones, roughly 77% found once. This sample comprised CD8+ T cells from blood, obtained before the fourth cycle of nivolumab. All receptors derive from a human donor with classical Hodgkin lymphoma.

CDR3 region: CASSPHSGSLYEQYF. In nucleotides, the CDR3 is TGCGCCAGCAGCCCGCACAGCGGGAGCCTATACGAGCAGTACTTC. This sequence joins TRBV4-1 and TRBJ2-7; 8 nucleotides agree with TRBD2. The V and J ends lost 4 bases and 4 bases, in that order; junction bases with no gene match: 9. CDR3 size: 15 residues. Germline V gene sequence: CDR1 MGHRA, CDR2 YSYEKL.

The chain joins TRBV6-5 to TRBJ2-3; TRBD1 is a possible D gene (6 bases). Germline V gives CDR1 MNHEY, CDR2 SVGAGI. This CDR3 comprises 14 residues. Trimming shortened V by 8 bases and J by 4 bases, and 16 bases separated the two germline ends. Here the CDR3 reads CASGRTVVPDTQYF. The CDR3 DNA reads TGTGCCAGCGGTAGGACAGTCGTCCCAGATACGCAGTATTTT.

This chain connects TRBV4-1 to TRBJ1-5; 7 positions match TRBD1. V trimming: 2 bases; J trimming: 3 bases; junction bases outside the gene matches: 7. Germline V gives CDR1 MGHRA, CDR2 YSYEKL. The CDR3 loop spans 16 amino acids. The CDR3 loop is CASSQQGQTFNQPQHF. The DNA of the CDR3 is TGCGCCAGCAGCCAACAGGGACAGACCTTCAATCAGCCCCAGCATTTT.

Relative to its sample, this clone is medium-sized. CDR3 in amino acids: CASSLYRQYEQYF. CDR3 DNA: TGTGCCAGCAGTTTATATAGGCAGTACGAGCAGTACTTC. The rearrangement uses TRBV27 and TRBJ2-7; no firm D call. Germline CDR1 reads MNHEY; CDR2 reads SMNVEV (reference sequence). With 1 base removed from V and 4 bases from J, the gap between germline ends came to 8 bases. This CDR3 has 13 amino acids.

This clone showed up just once. V is TRBV11-3 and J is TRBJ2-1; D unresolved. Germline V lookup: CDR1 SGHNT, CDR2 YENEEA. The CDR3 has 12 amino acids. The V end was cut by 4 bases, the J end by 6 bases, with 7 bases between. This CDR3 is CASSSGPNEQFF. The CDR3 nucleotides are TGTGCCAGCAGCTCGGGTCCCAATGAGCAGTTCTTC. The full variable domain, in which reference TRBV11-3 and TRBJ2-1 provide the parts outside the CDR3, is EAGVVQSPRYKIIEKKQPVAFWCNPISGHNTLYWYLQNLGQGPELLIRYENEEAVDDSQLPKDRFSAERLKGVDSTLKIQPAELGDSAVYLCASSSGPNEQFFGPGTRLTVL.

The chain has TRBV5-5 and TRBJ2-3; perhaps TRBD2 as D (6 bases). This CDR3 contains 15 residues. V lost 0 bases to trimming and J lost 1 base, with 9 bases between them. Germline V lookup: CDR1 SGHKS, CDR2 YYEKEE (reference sequence). The CDR3 DNA is TGTGCCAGCAGCTTGGCGTGGGGGGGCACAGATACGCAGTATTTT. As protein: CASSLAWGGTDTQYF.

V gene TRBV9 combines with J gene TRBJ1-2; D is uncertain. CDR1 SGDLS and CDR2 YYNGEE come from the germline V gene. The ends were cut back, 4 bases at V and 8 bases at J, with 12 bases in the middle. The CDR3 spans 12 residues. The CDR3: CASSQTGGGYTF. The CDR3 DNA reads as TGTGCCAGCAGCCAGACCGGTGGCGGCTACACCTTC.

Turning to this clone: Different DNA sequences within this sample yield the same CDR3. The chain is built from TRBV9 and TRBJ1-2; a possible D gene is TRBD1 (6 bases). Germline V lookup: CDR1 SGDLS, CDR2 YYNGEE. V was shortened by 2 bases and J by 5 bases, with 7 bases between the two germline ends. This CDR3 contains 12 residues. The CDR3 bases are TGTGCCAGCAGCGTTCAGGGGTATGGCTACACCTTC. It is translated as CASSVQGYGYTF. Combining the CDR3 with reference TRBV9 and TRBJ1-2 gives the whole variable domain DSGVTQTPKHLITATGQRVTLRCSPRSGDLSVYWYQQSLDQGLQFLIQYYNGEERAKGNILERFSAQQFPDLHSELNLSSLELGDSALYFCASSVQGYGYTFGSGTRLTVV.

The chain carries TRBV28 and TRBJ1-4; D gene uncertain. Trimming pared 5 bases from V and 0 bases from J, leaving 13 bases between. Germline CDR1 reads MDHEN; CDR2 reads SYDVKM. The CDR3 runs to 16 residues. The CDR3 is CASSHPNIATNEKLFF. As DNA, the CDR3 is TGTGCCAGCAGTCACCCGAACATAGCAACTAATGAAAAACTGTTTTTT.

The V gene is TRBV5-6, the J gene TRBJ1-1; D is ambiguous. The germline CDR1 and CDR2 sequences are SGHDT and YYEEEE. The V end lost 2 bases, the J end lost 5 bases, and 13 bases lay between the germline ends. CDR3 length equals 14 residues. The CDR3 region has the DNA TGTGCCAGCAGCTTCGGCAGTTTAGCGACTGAAGCTTTCTTT. Protein: CASSFGSLATEAFF. Drawing the rest from reference TRBV5-6 and TRBJ1-1, the complete variable domain is DAGVTQSPTHLIKTRGQQVTLRCSPKSGHDTVSWYQQALGQGPQFIFQYYEEEERQRGNFPDRFSGHQFPNYSSELNVNALLLGDSALYLCASSFGSLATEAFFGQGTRLTVV.

This clone appeared once. The gene calls are TRBV28 and TRBJ2-1; D ambiguous. The V end lost 3 bases, the J end lost 4 bases, and 10 bases lay between the germline ends. The CDR3 runs 14 residues. The germline V gene has CDR1 MDHEN and CDR2 SYDVKM. The chain's CDR3 is CASSFNSNYNEQFF. The CDR3 nucleotides read TGTGCCAGCAGTTTTAACAGTAATTACAATGAGCAGTTCTTC. The complete variable domain, with remaining parts taken from reference TRBV28 and TRBJ2-1, reads DVKVTQSSRYLVKRTGEKVFLECVQDMDHENMFWYRQDPGLGLRLIYFSYDVKMKEKGDIPEGYSVSREKKERFSLILESASTNQTSMYLCASSFNSNYNEQFFGPGTRLTVL.

J is TRBJ2-5 and V is TRBV5-1; TRBD2 agrees at 7 bases. This CDR3 has 14 residues. The V segment lost 3 bases and the J segment 1 base; nucleotides outside the gene matches: 3. Germline CDR1 and CDR2: SGHRS and YFSETQ. CDR3 sequence: CASSSTSIQETQYF. As DNA, the CDR3 is TGCGCCAGCAGCTCGACTAGCATCCAAGAGACCCAGTACTTC.

The rearrangement uses TRBV10-3 and TRBJ1-4, with TRBD1 matching 7 bases. The germline CDR1 and CDR2 sequences are ENHRY and SYGVKD. With V trimmed by 3 bases and J by 2 bases, 0 bases remained unmatched. This CDR3 is 14 amino acids long. The CDR3 protein is CAISEQGTNEKLFF. CDR3 nucleotide sequence: TGTGCCATCAGTGAACAGGGGACTAATGAAAAACTGTTTTTT.

The CDR3 DNA reads TGTGCCAGCAGCCTACCTCTAGGAGAGCAGTTCTTC. Its protein product is CASSLPLGEQFF. The chain links TRBV7-3 to TRBJ2-1; D remains ambiguous. From germline, CDR1 is SGHTA and CDR2 FQGTGA. CDR3 length equals 12 residues. V was pared by 5 bases and J by 10 bases, with 12 bases between.

This clone showed up just a few times. V gene TRBV7-3 combines with J gene TRBJ2-7; TRBD1 matches 7 bases. Germline V gene data show CDR1 as SGHTA and CDR2 as FQGTGA. The CDR3 is made up of 14 amino acids. Unmatched junction bases numbered 6, after V lost 5 bases and J lost 2 bases. CDR3 region: CASSEPGQPYEQYF. The CDR3 bases are TGTGCCAGCAGCGAGCCGGGACAGCCCTACGAGCAGTACTTC. The full variable domain, its missing parts supplied by reference TRBV7-3 and TRBJ2-7, is GAGVSQTPSNKVTEKGKYVELRCDPISGHTALYWYRQSLGQGPEFLIYFQGTGAADDSGLPNDRFFAVRPEGSVSTLKIQRTERGDSAVYLCASSEPGQPYEQYFGPGTRLTVT.

This sequence joins TRBV19 and TRBJ2-7; 9 bases match TRBD1. Germline trimming cut 6 bases from V and 1 base from J; bases unmatched to any gene: 4. Germline loops: CDR1 LNHDA, CDR2 SQIVND (reference sequence). This CDR3 contains 14 residues. CDR3 amino acids: CASSPGTGSYEQYF. The DNA of the CDR3 is TGTGCCAGTAGCCCGGGGACAGGGTCCTACGAGCAGTACTTC.

The chain recombines TRBV5-1 with TRBJ2-7; a weak D match, TRBD1 (5 bases). Germline V gene data show CDR1 as SGHRS and CDR2 as YFSETQ. There are 11 residues in the CDR3. Trimming pared 4 bases from V and 7 bases from J, leaving 9 bases between. The CDR3 loop is CASSIKGEQYF. CDR3 nucleotide sequence: TGCGCCAGCAGCATAAAGGGGGAGCAGTACTTC.

The rearrangement links TRBV28 to TRBJ1-2; D not resolved. The germline CDR1 and CDR2 sequences are MDHEN and SYDVKM. V was clipped by 1 base and J by 1 base, with 7 bases between them. The CDR3 is 14 residues long. The CDR3 nucleotides read TGTGCCAGCAGTTTATTCAGAGTTAACTATGGCTACACCTTC. It is translated as CASSLFRVNYGYTF.

CDR3 amino acids: CASSLLGGANYGYTF. DNA for the CDR3: TGTGCCAGCAGCCTCCTGGGGGGCGCTAACTATGGCTACACCTTC. This chain connects TRBV7-8 to TRBJ1-2, with D possibly matching TRBD1 (6 bases). The V gene's germline CDR1 is SGHVS and CDR2 FQNEAQ. This CDR3 is 15 amino acids long. Trimming cost V 5 bases and J 0 bases, with 13 bases left between them.

The CDR3 nucleotides read TGTGCCAGCAGCGCCGGCCTCTTTGGCTACGAGCAGTACTTC. Its translation: CASSAGLFGYEQYF. The chain carries TRBV5-6 and TRBJ2-7; D uncertain. This CDR3 has 14 amino acids. The germline V and J ends were trimmed by 4 bases and 3 bases, with 14 bases remaining between them. Per the germline V gene, CDR1 is SGHDT and CDR2 is YYEEEE.

This rearrangement joins TRBV4-3 to TRBJ1-1; D perhaps matches TRBD1 (5 bases). V lost 4 bases, J lost 6 bases, and 12 bases lay in between. Per germline, CDR1 LGHNA and CDR2 YSLEER. CDR3 length: 13 residues. For the CDR3, the DNA is TGCGCCAGCAGCCCCGTGGGGGGAGCTGAAGCTTTCTTT. Its translation: CASSPVGGAEAFF.

The chain combines TRBV11-1 with TRBJ1-4; D is unresolved. The V gene's germline CDR1 is SGHAT and CDR2 FQDESV (reference sequence). Between the trimmed V and J ends, which lost 4 bases and 0 bases, there was a span of 9 bases. The CDR3 runs 15 residues. The DNA for the CDR3 is TGTGCCAGCAGCTCGTGGGATGCAACTAATGAAAAACTGTTTTTT. Protein sequence: CASSSWDATNEKLFF. The full variable domain, with the rest looked up from reference TRBV11-1 and TRBJ1-4, is EAEVAQSPRYKITEKSQAVAFWCDPISGHATLYWYRQILGQGPELLVQFQDESVVDDSQLPKDRFSAERLKGVDSTLKIQPAELGDSAMYLCASSSWDATNEKLFFGSGTQLSVL.

This chain uses TRBV23-1 with TRBJ2-7; TRBD2 is a possible D gene (5 bases). TRBV23-1 has ORF status, its function being uncertain. The V end lost 10 bases, the J end lost 6 bases, and 13 bases lay between the germline ends. The CDR3 totals 11 residues. This chain's CDR3 is CATTEDSEQYF. CDR3 bases: TGCGCCACCACAGAGGACTCCGAGCAGTACTTC.

This chain uses TRBV9 with TRBJ2-1; the match to TRBD2 covers 11 bases. The V segment lost 0 bases and the J segment 7 bases; nucleotides outside the gene matches: 12. The CDR3 has 18 amino acids. The germline CDR1 and CDR2 sequences are SGDLS and YYNGEE. The CDR3 DNA reads TGTGCCAGCAGCGTAGCTTTGCCTAGCGGGAGGTCCGGGAATGAGCAGTTCTTC. Translated: CASSVALPSGRSGNEQFF.

This chain links TRBV10-3 with TRBJ1-5; no reliable D call. This CDR3 spans 15 amino acids. V was pared by 0 bases and J by 0 bases, with 6 bases between. Germline lookup yields CDR1 ENHRY and CDR2 SYGVKD. The CDR3 protein is CAISESVLSNQPQHF. The CDR3 bases are TGTGCCATCAGTGAGTCGGTACTTAGCAATCAGCCCCAGCATTTT.